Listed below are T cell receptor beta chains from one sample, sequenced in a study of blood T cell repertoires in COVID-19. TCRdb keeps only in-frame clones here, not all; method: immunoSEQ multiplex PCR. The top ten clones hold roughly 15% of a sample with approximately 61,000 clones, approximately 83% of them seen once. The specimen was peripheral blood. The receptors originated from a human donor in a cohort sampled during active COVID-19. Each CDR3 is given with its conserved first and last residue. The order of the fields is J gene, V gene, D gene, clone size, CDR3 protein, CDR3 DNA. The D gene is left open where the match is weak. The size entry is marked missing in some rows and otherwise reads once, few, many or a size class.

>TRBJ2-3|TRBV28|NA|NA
CASRQMLQGTGGTDTQYF
TGTGCCAGCAGGCAAATGTTACAGGGGACGGGGGGCACAGATACGCAGTATTTT
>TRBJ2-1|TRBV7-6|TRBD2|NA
CASSLRPSGSSYNEQFF
TGTGCCAGCAGTCTACGACCTAGCGGAAGCTCCTACAATGAGCAGTTCTTC
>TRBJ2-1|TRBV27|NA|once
CASSIFPFFGQFF
TGTGCCAGCAGCATATTCCCTTTTTTCGGGCAGTTCTTC
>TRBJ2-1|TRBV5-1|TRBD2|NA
CASSLEGGRGDEQFF
TGCGCCAGCAGCTTGGAGGGCGGGAGGGGGGATGAGCAGTTCTTC
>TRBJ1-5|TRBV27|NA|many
CASSSGHLSNQPQHF
TGTGCCAGCAGTTCGGGACACCTTAGCAATCAGCCCCAGCATTTT
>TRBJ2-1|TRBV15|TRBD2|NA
CATSKVAGLNEQFF
TGTGCCACCAGCAAGGTAGCGGGATTAAATGAGCAGTTCTTC
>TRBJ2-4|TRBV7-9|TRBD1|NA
CASSSTGGGRDIQYF
TGTGCCAGCAGCTCCACAGGGGGCGGAAGGGACATTCAGTACTTC
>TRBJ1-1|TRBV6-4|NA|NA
CASSSTDSTEAFF
TGTGCCAGCTCTAGCACAGACTCTACTGAAGCTTTCTTT
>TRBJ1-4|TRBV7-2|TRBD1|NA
CASSTTGAWEKLFF
TGTGCCAGCAGCACGACAGGGGCGTGGGAAAAACTGTTTTTT
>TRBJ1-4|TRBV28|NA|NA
CASSPPRGAGGKLFF
TGTGCCAGCAGTCCCCCCCGGGGGGCGGGCGGGAAACTGTTTTTT
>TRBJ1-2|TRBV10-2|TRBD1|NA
CASSETTGLNYGYTF
TGCGCCAGCAGTGAAACGACAGGGCTTAACTATGGCTACACCTTC
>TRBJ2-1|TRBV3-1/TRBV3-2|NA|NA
CASSQYVEQFF
TGTGCCAGCAGCCAATATGTTGAGCAGTTCTTC
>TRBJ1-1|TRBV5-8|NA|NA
CASTPRVSNTEAFF
TGTGCCAGCACCCCCAGGGTCTCGAACACTGAAGCTTTCTTT
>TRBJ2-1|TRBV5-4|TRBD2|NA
CASSRSGSSYNEQFF
TGTGCCAGCAGCCGTAGCGGGAGCTCCTACAATGAGCAGTTCTTC
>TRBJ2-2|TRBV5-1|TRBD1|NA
CASSPWTGGNTGELFF
TGCGCCAGCAGCCCATGGACAGGGGGGAACACCGGGGAGCTGTTTTTT
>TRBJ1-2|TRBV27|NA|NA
CASSPGGARGYTF
TGTGCCAGCAGCCCTGGGGGGGCGCGGGGCTACACCTTC
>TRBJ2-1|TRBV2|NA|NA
CASSDRAGRKTEQFF
TGTGCCAGCAGTGATCGGGCGGGAAGAAAAACTGAGCAGTTCTTC
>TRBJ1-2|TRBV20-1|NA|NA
CSARPQRGYTF
TGCAGTGCTAGGCCACAGCGGGGCTACACCTTC
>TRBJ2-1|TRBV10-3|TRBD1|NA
CAIKDRGYNEQFF
TGTGCCATCAAGGACAGGGGGTACAATGAGCAGTTCTTC
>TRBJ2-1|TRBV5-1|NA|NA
CASSLYSGDYNEQFF
TGCGCCAGCAGCTTGTACAGCGGTGACTACAATGAGCAGTTCTTC
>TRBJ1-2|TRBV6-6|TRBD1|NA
CASSYATGTNYGYTF
TGTGCCAGCAGTTACGCGACAGGGACTAACTATGGCTACACCTTC
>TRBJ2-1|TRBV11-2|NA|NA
CASSLGGAMSYNEQFF
TGTGCCAGCAGCTTAGGGGGAGCTATGAGCTACAATGAGCAGTTCTTC
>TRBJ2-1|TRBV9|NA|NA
CASSPQLPDNEQFF
TGTGCCAGCAGCCCACAGCTTCCAGACAATGAGCAGTTCTTC
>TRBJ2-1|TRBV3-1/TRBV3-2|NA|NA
CASSQVTREQFF
TGTGCCAGCAGCCAAGTAACCAGAGAGCAGTTCTTC
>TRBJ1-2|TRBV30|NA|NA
CAWSHRFANYGYTF
TGTGCCTGGAGCCACCGGTTTGCTAACTATGGCTACACCTTC
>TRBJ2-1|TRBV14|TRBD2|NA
CASSPRQGGYNEQFF
TGTGCCAGCAGCCCCCGGCAGGGAGGGTACAATGAGCAGTTCTTC
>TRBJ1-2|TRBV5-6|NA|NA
CASSPRGYGYTF
TGTGCCAGCAGCCCCAGGGGTTATGGCTACACCTTC
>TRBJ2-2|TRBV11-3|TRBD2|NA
CASSRPRTSGPGELFF
TGTGCCAGCAGCCGCCCTCGGACTAGCGGACCCGGGGAGCTGTTTTTT
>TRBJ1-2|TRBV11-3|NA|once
CASSTGGGRYGYTF
TGTGCCAGCAGTACCGGGGGAGGGAGATATGGCTACACCTTC
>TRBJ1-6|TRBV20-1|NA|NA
CSASLGGSSYNSPLHF
TGCAGTGCTAGTTTGGGGGGAAGCTCCTATAATTCACCCCTCCACTTT